This T cell receptor (beta chain) was documented in a study of cytomegalovirus exposure and HLA in healthy donors. The study ran its PCR with 60 Vbeta and 13 Jbeta primers. The protocol was immunoSEQ multiplex PCR, while the TCRdb copy is restricted to in-frame clones and leaves out a portion. The profile covers around 230,000 clones, with roughly 84% appearing a single time and roughly 0.24% taken by the ten largest. V dropped 5 bases and J dropped 0 bases, with 14 bases sitting between them. The CDR3 runs to 15 residues. The V gene's germline CDR1 is MNHEY and CDR2 SVGAGI. Note on this clone: The antigen is undetermined.

Overall study findings and caveats: One variant, a missense change in DCLRE1C, was linked in a later analysis to TCR beta V- and J-gene trimming. The study flagged about 150 TCR beta chains as cytomegalovirus-associated.

The source material was PBMCs. This sequence originates from a girl under 10 years old in good health and CMV-seronegative. The chain carries TRBV6-5 and TRBJ2-7; D perhaps matches TRBD1 (5 bases). CDR3 coding DNA: TGTGCCAGCAGTACCACCCCGACAGTCTCCTACGAGCAGTACTTC. This sequence encodes CASSTTPTVSYEQYF.